This T cell receptor beta chain was captured by sequencing in a study of blood T cell repertoires in COVID-19. Repertoires were generated with immunoSEQ multiplex PCR, while TCRdb's copy carries only in-frame clones and drops some. The repertoire consists of about 100,000 clones, with 75% to 90% occurring once and the leading ten covering approximately 7.2%. Germline loops: CDR1 MNHEY, CDR2 SMNVEV (reference sequence). This CDR3 spans 15 amino acids. The junction had 12 bases not matched to a gene; V was cut back by 5 bases and J by 10 bases. The sample comprised peripheral blood. The chain recombines TRBV27 with TRBJ1-4; TRBD1 matches at 8 bases. The TCR was taken from a man aged 55 to 70 with acute or convalescent COVID-19. The CDR3 sequence: CASSAYRGAGVKLFF. As DNA, the CDR3 is TGTGCCAGCAGTGCTTACAGGGGGGCTGGGGTAAAACTGTTTTTT.